This TCR beta chain was obtained from a study of cytomegalovirus exposure and HLA in healthy donors. This clone showed up just once. Its target is unknown. CDR1 is LNHDA and CDR2 is SQIVND in the germline V gene (reference sequence). Trimming shortened V by 0 bases and J by 3 bases, and 11 bases separated the two germline ends. This CDR3 has 15 amino acids. Study observations and caveats: As was reported, the classifier diagnosed cytomegalovirus status with high specificity and sensitivity.

Assay used: immunoSEQ multiplex PCR; TCRdb lists only in-frame clones, some missing. The profile shows some 150,000 clones, approximately 90% of them singletons. The validation cohort, a group of over a hundred subjects, included the donors and was separate from the approximately 670-subject first cohort. This rearrangement joins TRBV19 to TRBJ1-2; D is ambiguous. The receptor's source is a man between 18 and 35 years old in good health and CMV-seronegative. The sequencing sample was made of PBMCs. The CDR3 DNA is TGTGCCAGTAGTATAGATCGCAGCGGCTACTATGGCTACACCTTC. Encoded protein: CASSIDRSGYYGYTF.